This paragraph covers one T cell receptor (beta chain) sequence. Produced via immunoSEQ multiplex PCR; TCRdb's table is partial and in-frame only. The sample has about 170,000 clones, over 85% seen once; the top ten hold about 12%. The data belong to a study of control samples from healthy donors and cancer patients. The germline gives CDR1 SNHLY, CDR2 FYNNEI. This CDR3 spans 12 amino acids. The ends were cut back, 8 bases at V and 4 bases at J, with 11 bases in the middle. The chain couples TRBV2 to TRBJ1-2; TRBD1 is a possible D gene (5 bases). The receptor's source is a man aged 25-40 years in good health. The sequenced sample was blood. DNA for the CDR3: TGTGCCAGCCTGTTGGGGGGCTATGGCTACACCTTC. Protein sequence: CASLLGGYGYTF.